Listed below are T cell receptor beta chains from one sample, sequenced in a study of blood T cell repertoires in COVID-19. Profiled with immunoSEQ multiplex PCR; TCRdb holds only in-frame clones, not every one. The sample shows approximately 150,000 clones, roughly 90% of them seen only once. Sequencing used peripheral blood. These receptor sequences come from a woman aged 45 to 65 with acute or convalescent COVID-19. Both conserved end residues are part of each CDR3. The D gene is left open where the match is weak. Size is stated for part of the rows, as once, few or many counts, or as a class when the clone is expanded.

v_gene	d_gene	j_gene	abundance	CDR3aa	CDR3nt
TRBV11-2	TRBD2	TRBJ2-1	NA	CASSKKVPGAGVDNEQFF	TGTGCCAGCAGTAAAAAGGTCCCCGGGGCGGGAGTCGACAATGAGCAGTTCTTC
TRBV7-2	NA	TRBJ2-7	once	CASSLEVGSGYEQYF	TGTGCCAGCAGCTTAGAGGTTGGCAGCGGCTACGAGCAGTACTTC
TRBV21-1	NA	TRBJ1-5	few	CASSKDREDQPQHF	TGTGCCAGCAGCAAAGACAGGGAAGATCAGCCCCAGCATTTT
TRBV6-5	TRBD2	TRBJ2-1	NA	CASSPVGLVRNEQFF	TGTGCCAGCAGCCCAGTCGGACTAGTACGCAATGAGCAGTTCTTC
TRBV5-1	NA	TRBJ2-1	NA	CASSWAGAYNEQFF	TGCGCCAGCAGCTGGGCCGGGGCCTACAATGAGCAGTTCTTC
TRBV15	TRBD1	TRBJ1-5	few	CATSRDLIFGQGRGQPQHF	TGTGCCACCAGCAGAGATCTTATATTTGGACAGGGAAGGGGTCAGCCCCAGCATTTT
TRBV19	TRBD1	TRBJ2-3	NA	CASSRQTGWADTQYF	TGTGCCAGTAGTAGACAGACAGGGTGGGCAGATACGCAGTATTTT
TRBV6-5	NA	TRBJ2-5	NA	CASESRGRETQYF	TGTGCCAGCGAATCCCGAGGGAGGGAGACCCAGTACTTC
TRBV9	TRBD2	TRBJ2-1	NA	CASSVDLGGRNEQFF	TGTGCCAGCAGCGTAGACCTGGGAGGGCGTAATGAGCAGTTCTTC
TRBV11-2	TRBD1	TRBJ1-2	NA	CASSLGTGPEYGYTF	TGTGCCAGCAGCTTGGGGACAGGGCCTGAATATGGCTACACCTTC
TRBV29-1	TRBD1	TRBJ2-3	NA	CSKKTGGTDTQYF	TGCAGCAAAAAGACAGGGGGCACAGATACGCAGTATTTT
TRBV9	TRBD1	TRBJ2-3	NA	CASSVGTGGLTDTQYF	TGTGCCAGCAGCGTCGGGACAGGGGGGCTCACAGATACGCAGTATTTT
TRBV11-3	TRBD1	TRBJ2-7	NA	CASSRDSPYEQYF	TGTGCCAGCAGCCGGGACAGTCCCTACGAGCAGTACTTC
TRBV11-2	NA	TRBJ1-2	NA	CASSSPGSGVNYGYTF	TGTGCCAGCAGCTCACCGGGATCCGGGGTAAACTATGGCTACACCTTC
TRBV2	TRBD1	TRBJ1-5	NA	CASSERGLGNQPQHF	TGTGCCAGCAGTGAAAGGGGGCTGGGCAATCAGCCCCAGCATTTT
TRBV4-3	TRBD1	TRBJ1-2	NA	CASSQDLTGGQYGYTF	TGCGCCAGCAGCCAAGATTTGACAGGGGGCCAGTATGGCTACACCTTC
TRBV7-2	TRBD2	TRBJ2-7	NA	CASSLYRDYPYEQYF	TGTGCCAGCAGCTTATACCGGGACTACCCTTACGAGCAGTACTTC
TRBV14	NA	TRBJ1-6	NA	CASSLALVGNSPLHF	TGTGCCAGCAGCCTAGCTCTGGTAGGAAATTCACCCCTCCACTTT
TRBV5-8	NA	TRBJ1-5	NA	CASSLGSGDQPQHF	TGTGCCAGCAGCTTGGGGTCAGGGGACCAGCCCCAGCATTTT
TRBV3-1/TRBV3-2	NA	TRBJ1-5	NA	CASSLTGGPNQPQHF	TGTGCCAGCAGCCTCACAGGCGGACCCAATCAGCCCCAGCATTTT
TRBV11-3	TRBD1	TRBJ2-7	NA	CASSPPGQWAYEQYF	TGTGCCAGCAGCCCCCCGGGACAGTGGGCTTACGAGCAGTACTTC
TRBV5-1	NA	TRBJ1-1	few	CASSLDWQGGTEAFF	TGCGCCAGCAGCTTGGATTGGCAGGGAGGTACTGAAGCTTTCTTT
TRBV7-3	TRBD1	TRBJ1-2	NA	CASSLPGGDGYTF	TGTGCCAGCAGCTTACCAGGGGGCGATGGCTACACCTTC
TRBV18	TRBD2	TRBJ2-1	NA	CASSPKTSGIKNNEQFF	TGTGCCAGCTCTCCGAAAACTAGCGGGATTAAGAACAATGAGCAGTTCTTC
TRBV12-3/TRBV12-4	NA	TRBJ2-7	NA	CASSSGATYEQYF	TGTGCCAGCAGTTCAGGGGCGACCTACGAGCAGTACTTC
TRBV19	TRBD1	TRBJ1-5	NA	CASRTIQAGGKQPQHF	TGTGCCAGTAGGACCATCCAGGCAGGGGGCAAACAGCCCCAGCATTTT
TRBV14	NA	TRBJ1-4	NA	CASSRTTTNEKLFF	TGTGCCAGCAGCCGGACAACAACTAATGAAAAACTGTTTTTT
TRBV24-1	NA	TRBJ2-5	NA	CATSSTSRETQYF	TGTGCCACCAGTTCTACCTCCCGGGAGACCCAGTACTTC
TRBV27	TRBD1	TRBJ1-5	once	CASREGTGGMVVSSNQPQHF	TGTGCCAGCAGGGAAGGGACAGGGGGAATGGTAGTTTCTAGCAATCAGCCCCAGCATTTT
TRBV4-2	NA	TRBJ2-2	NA	CASSQVVGTAAGELFF	TGTGCCAGCAGCCAAGTGGTTGGGACTGCCGCCGGGGAGCTGTTTTTT
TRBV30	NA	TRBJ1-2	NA	CAWVPDSPVINGYTF	TGTGCCTGGGTCCCCGACAGCCCGGTTATCAATGGCTACACCTTC
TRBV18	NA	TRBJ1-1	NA	CASSPSDKNTEAFF	TGTGCCAGCTCACCCTCGGACAAGAACACTGAAGCTTTCTTT
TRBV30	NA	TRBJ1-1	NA	CAWAAAGEAFF	TGTGCCTGGGCGGCCGCGGGTGAAGCTTTCTTT
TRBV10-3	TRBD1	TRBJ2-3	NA	CATLRTGTDTQYF	TGTGCCACCCTGCGGACAGGGACAGATACGCAGTATTTT
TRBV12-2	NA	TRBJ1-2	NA	CASRLAETGSVKDYGYTF	TGTGCAAGTCGCTTAGCAGAGACAGGGAGTGTCAAAGACTATGGCTACACCTTC
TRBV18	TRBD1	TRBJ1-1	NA	CASSQSEGATSEAFF	TGTGCCAGCTCACAGTCCGAGGGGGCGACTTCTGAAGCTTTCTTT
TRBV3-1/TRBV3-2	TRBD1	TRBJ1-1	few	CASSQTSGGAVNTEAFF	TGTGCCAGCAGCCAGACCTCAGGGGGCGCGGTGAACACTGAAGCTTTCTTT
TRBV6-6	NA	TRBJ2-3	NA	CASRERLSRGTDTQYF	TGTGCCAGCAGGGAAAGACTGTCGCGGGGTACAGATACGCAGTATTTT
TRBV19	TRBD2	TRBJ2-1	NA	CASAGGLAGENEQFF	TGTGCCAGCGCGGGCGGACTAGCGGGGGAAAATGAGCAGTTCTTC
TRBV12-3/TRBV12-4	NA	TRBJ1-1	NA	CASSFARTGEAFF	TGTGCCAGCAGTTTTGCTCGAACAGGTGAAGCTTTCTTT
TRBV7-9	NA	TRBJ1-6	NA	CASSRGETPLHF	TGTGCCAGCAGCAGGGGTGAGACACCCCTCCACTTT
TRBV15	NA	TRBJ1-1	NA	CATSIPGGNTEAFF	TGTGCCACCAGCATCCCGGGGGGCAACACTGAAGCTTTCTTT
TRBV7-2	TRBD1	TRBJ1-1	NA	CASTLGTGGTEAFF	TGTGCCAGCACCCTAGGGACAGGGGGCACTGAAGCTTTCTTT
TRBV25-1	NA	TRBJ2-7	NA	CASSALDTHEQYF	TGTGCCAGCAGTGCGTTAGACACCCACGAGCAGTACTTC
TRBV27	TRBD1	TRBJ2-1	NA	CASSLPGTGPGDEQFF	TGTGCCAGCAGCCTACCAGGGACAGGCCCCGGGGATGAGCAGTTCTTC
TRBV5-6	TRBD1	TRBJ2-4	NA	CASSSPGGSNIQYF	TGTGCCAGCAGCTCTCCAGGGGGCAGTAACATTCAGTACTTC
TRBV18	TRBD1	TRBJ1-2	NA	CASSPGQDLGYTF	TGTGCCAGCTCACCGGGACAGGATCTTGGCTACACCTTC
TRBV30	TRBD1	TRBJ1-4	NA	CAWSVRRQGYEKLFF	TGTGCCTGGAGTGTACGGCGACAGGGGTACGAAAAACTGTTTTTT
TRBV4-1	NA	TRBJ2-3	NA	CASSQEGGDTQYF	TGCGCCAGCAGCCAAGAAGGGGGTGATACGCAGTATTTT
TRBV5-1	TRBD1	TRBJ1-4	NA	CASSLTGGASNEKLFF	TGCGCCAGCAGCTTGACAGGGGGCGCGTCTAATGAAAAACTGTTTTTT
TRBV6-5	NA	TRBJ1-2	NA	CASSYSQKAEGYTF	TGTGCCAGCAGTTACTCGCAAAAAGCGGAAGGCTACACCTTC